This TCR beta chain was captured by sequencing in a study of T cell responses to AZD1222 COVID-19 vaccine. Assay: immunoSEQ multiplex PCR; the TCRdb copy retains only in-frame clones and omits some. The data contain 100,000 or so clones, 85% to 90% of them singletons. Germline values: CDR1 LGHNA, CDR2 YNFKEQ. This CDR3 is 14 amino acids long. V lost 5 bases to trimming and J lost 7 bases; unmatched junction nucleotides: 10. This clone was counted a single time. What it binds is not known. Study findings and constraints: Recipients of two AZD1222 doses showed rising Spike-specific TCR breadth and depth. Reports say nearly half of spike-specific TCRs go after unmutated variant regions. It was only a handful of AZD1222 recipients who were seropositive at baseline.

The chain links TRBV4-2 to TRBJ2-7, with 8 bases aligning to TRBD1. The starting material was peripheral blood, obtained on day 0 of AZD1222 vaccination. The receptor was isolated from an adult in good health. The CDR3 DNA reads TGTGCCAGCAGCTCGGGACAGGAGATGGGGGAGCAGTACTTC. As protein: CASSSGQEMGEQYF.